The source of this T cell receptor (beta chain) is a study of a mutant IDH1 vaccine in newly diagnosed glioma (dated by TCRdb to about 2021). For the wider study: Vaccination began 4-6 weeks after radiotherapy alone, or alongside temozolomide cycles in the chemotherapy-containing groups. Of the 32 treated patients, around 60% were male and about 40% were female, and the mean age was around 40 years. Before enrollment, most patients had been given radiochemotherapy with temozolomide as standard therapy, while the rest had received either radiotherapy alone or temozolomide alone. The week-35 safety follow-up was designated visit V12, and the week-47 end of study was designated visit V13. Peripheral blood was collected at six visits: V03 (baseline), V05, V07, V10, V12 and V13. For exploratory analyses, longitudinal TCRB deep sequencing was carried out in roughly 23 treated patients wherever samples were available. Findings and caveats that apply to the study as a whole: No apparent relationship was observed between pseudoprogression and alterations in the top peripheral T cell clonotypes detected by TCRB sequencing. Selection of PBMC samples for TCRB deep sequencing was based on availability. It was noted by the authors that analyses of patient blood samples could not be reproduced owing to sample limitations. Vaccine-induced immune responses across multiple MHC alleles were detected in 85% to 95% of patients.

This clone was found a few times. It has no known antigen specificity. No much larger clone exists at a distance of one base, and base qualities are not known. The CDR3 runs 16 residues from the cysteine to the phenylalanine. Of all the DNA, just the CDR3 is kept, 48 bases in frame from base 1. The V end loses 0 bases and the J end loses 2 bases, and a stretch of 14 bases separates them. The library was prepared using the immunoSEQ multiplex PCR assay. The hsTCRB Kit was used according to the manufacturer's protocol to amplify rearranged TCR beta chain sequences. Sequencing of TCRB libraries was carried out on an Illumina MiSeq. In the source study's methods: The proprietary platform of the kit vendor was used for demultiplexing, trimming and gene mapping. TCRdb retrieved this table from immuneACCESS and kept in-frame rearrangements only. Not all clones are present; in checked studies, unresolved V genes account for under half, and no reason is known for the remainder. V and J calls and clone size are given by that table; D and trimming were obtained from the DNA. The sample includes about 94,000 clones, with under 90% observed a single time. Approximately 0.8% of the sample is in the top ten clones.

The time point label, as the study defines it: week 47, end of study. Each vaccine dose, consisting of 300 ug of a 20-mer mutant IDH1 peptide in Montanide, was administered subcutaneously with topical imiquimod. Patients were given eight vaccinations, in weeks 1, 3, 5, 7, 11, 15, 19 and 23, which matched visits V03 through V10. All donors had newly diagnosed IDH1-mutant astrocytomas of WHO grade 3 or 4 that showed loss of nuclear ATRX. The samples were drawn from NOA16, a multicentre, single-arm, open-label phase I trial in Germany that tested a mutant IDH1 peptide vaccine in humans for the first time. Genomic DNA for TCRB sequencing was extracted from EDTA blood using the DNeasy Blood and Tissue Kit.

This receptor was taken from a woman in her forties or fifties with glioma. In this chain, TRBV23-1 is recombined with TRBJ2-7, and the D gene may be TRBD2, 5 bases matching. TRBV23-1 is annotated as an ORF whose role is uncertain. Sequences were derived from PBMCs, sampled from a glioma patient whose treatment included an IDH1 peptide vaccine. The sequence in DNA is TGCGCCAGCAGTCAATCAGGTAACCGGGAACCCTACGAGCAGTACTTC. It encodes CASSQSGNREPYEQYF.